This TCR beta chain appears in the sequencing data of a study of blood T cell repertoires in COVID-19 (dated by TCRdb to 2018 to 2021). Notes on the research overall: Samples covering the acute and convalescent phases of COVID-19 were provided by collaborators in the United States, Italy and Spain. The material from the prospective study consisted of cDNA or gDNA derived from T cells, B-cell-depleted T cells, or PBMCs. Deeply sampled blood TCRbeta repertoires from subjects exposed to, actively infected with, or recovered from COVID-19 were included in the dataset. The repertoires were released in a freely available public database meant as a resource for research on the immune response to SARS-CoV-2. The samples were drawn from the first 160 participants of the ongoing ImmuneRACE study and from 1,254 subjects provided by 6 global collaborators. Sample metadata almost always included a de-identified subject ID, COVID-19 status, age in years and sex. Where available, HLA class I and class II types were taken from metadata supplied by the sample provider and were not determined by assay-based typing. The paper as a whole reports these results and caveats: How much clinical and demographic metadata was included differed by source and by participant, and the metadata was provided uncurated.

TCRbeta CDR3 regions were amplified from genomic DNA using the immunoSEQ Assay, a bias-controlled multiplex PCR. Per the original workflow: The number of nucleated cells in each sample was estimated by amplification of reference gene primers within the assay. To quantify the absolute abundance of each unique TCRbeta CDR3 rearrangement, sequence reads were collapsed and filtered. Productive Simpson clonality was computed per sample as the square root of Simpson's diversity index over productive rearrangements. TCRdb retrieved this table from immuneACCESS and kept in-frame rearrangements only. Not all clones are present; in checked studies, unresolved V genes account for under half, and no reason is known for the remainder. V and J calls and clone size are as listed in that table; D and trimming were resolved from the DNA. Present in this sample are 87,000 or so clones, 65% to 90% of which were seen just once. The ten biggest clones cover roughly 15% of the sample.

V ends up 7 bases short and J 5 bases short, with an unmatched junction base count of 7. The CDR3 holds 15 amino acids from the cysteine to the phenylalanine. The entry retains the CDR3 DNA only, 45 bases that are in frame from base 1. CDR1 SNHLY and CDR2 FYNNEI are derived from the germline V gene. Collaborating institutions collected whole blood in K2EDTA tubes following their own protocols. For TCRbeta analysis, collaborators shipped samples in one of three forms: frozen whole blood, isolated PBMCs, or DNA extracted from either of those sample types. This clone has a single count. Its target antigen remains unknown. Per-base quality was not reported, and no clone a single base away is much larger than it.

Recombination linked TRBV2 to TRBJ1-5; a stretch of 11 junction bases matches TRBD1. The sequence derives from an elderly woman with active or convalescent COVID-19. The specimen sequenced was peripheral blood. The CDR3 here reads CASKSDRGQDQPQHF. The DNA sequence is given as TGTGCCAGCAAATCGGACAGGGGGCAGGATCAGCCCCAGCATTTT.